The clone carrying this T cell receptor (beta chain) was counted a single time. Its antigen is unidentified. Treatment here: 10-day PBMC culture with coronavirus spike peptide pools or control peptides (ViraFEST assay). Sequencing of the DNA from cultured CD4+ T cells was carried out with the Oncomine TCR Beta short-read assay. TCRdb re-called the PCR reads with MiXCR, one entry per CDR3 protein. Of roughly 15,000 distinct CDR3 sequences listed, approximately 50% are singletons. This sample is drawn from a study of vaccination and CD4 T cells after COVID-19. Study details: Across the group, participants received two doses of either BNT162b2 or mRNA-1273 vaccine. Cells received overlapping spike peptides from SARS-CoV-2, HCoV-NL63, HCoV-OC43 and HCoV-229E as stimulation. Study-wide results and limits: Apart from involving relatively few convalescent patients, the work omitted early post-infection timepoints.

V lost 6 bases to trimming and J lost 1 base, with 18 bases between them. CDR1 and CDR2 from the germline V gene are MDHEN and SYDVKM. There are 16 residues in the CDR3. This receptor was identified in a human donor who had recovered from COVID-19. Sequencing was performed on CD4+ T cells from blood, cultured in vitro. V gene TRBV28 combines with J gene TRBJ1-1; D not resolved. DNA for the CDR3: TGTGCCAGCAGCCTAGGTGGAGGAGCCCGGAACACTGAAGCTTTCTTT. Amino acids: CASSLGGGARNTEAFF.